This TCR beta chain was captured in a study of cytomegalovirus exposure and HLA in healthy donors. This CDR3 region has 14 residues. Germline CDR1 reads ENHRY; CDR2 reads SYGVKD. In regard to this clone: Its cognate antigen is unknown.

The study, taken as a whole, reports: There was a cluster of highly shared sequence variants that was likely a sequencing artifact.

Vbeta (60) and Jbeta (13) primers were used in the PCR. Sequencing was performed with immunoSEQ multiplex PCR; in TCRdb, only in-frame clones are kept and a portion is missing. Here the sample spans some 54,000 clones, over 75% being singletons. Donors in the study were healthy people who gave bone marrow. The TCR originated in a male donor in good health and CMV-seronegative. The chain carries TRBV10-3 and TRBJ2-5; D remains unclear. The DNA end lines up better with TRBJ2-7; the J call may be wrong. The sequenced sample consisted of PBMCs. The CDR3 nucleotides are TGTGCCATCAGTGAGTCTCTCAACTCCTACGAGCAGTACTTC. Amino acids: CAISESLNSYEQYF.